This record covers a single T cell receptor (beta chain). Trimming took off 2 bases at V and 3 bases at J, with 11 bases between the two ends. CDR1 SGHVS and CDR2 FNYEAQ come from the germline V gene. This CDR3 spans 14 amino acids. The data originate from a study of blood T cell repertoires in COVID-19. Background on the study: The United States, Italy and Spain provided the acute and convalescent COVID-19 samples. Sources were T cells, B-cell-depleted T cells, or PBMCs; the material itself was cDNA or gDNA.

Produced via immunoSEQ multiplex PCR; TCRdb's table is partial and in-frame only. The table records approximately 120,000 clones, 86% of them present only once. The TCR comes from a woman aged 45-59 years who had recovered from COVID-19. The chain is built from TRBV7-6 and TRBJ2-7; possibly TRBD1 for D (6 bases). What was sequenced was peripheral blood. The CDR3 DNA reads TGTGCCAGCAGCTTAAGAGAGGACAGCTACGAGCAGTACTTC. This codes for CASSLREDSYEQYF.